The 10 T cell receptor beta chains listed next were all sequenced from one sample in a study of blood T cell repertoires in COVID-19. Libraries were prepared by immunoSEQ multiplex PCR; TCRdb keeps only in-frame clonotypes and omits some of them. The sample records 150,000 to 200,000 clones, almost 80% being singletons. Sequencing was performed on peripheral blood. The receptor set was obtained from a woman in her 70s with acute or convalescent COVID-19.

This clone appeared a few times. The CDR3 sequence: CASSQDTASTYLSYEQYF. The CDR3 coding sequence is TGTGCCAGCAGCCAAGATACGGCTAGCACGTATCTCTCCTACGAGCAGTACTTC. The genes are TRBV3-1 (or the pseudogene TRBV3-2) and TRBJ2-7; tentatively, D is TRBD2 (5 bases). Germline V lookup: CDR1 LGHDT, CDR2 YNNKEL (reference sequence). V was clipped by 0 bases and J by 0 bases, with 18 bases between them. The CDR3 covers 18 residues.

V gene TRBV27 combines with J gene TRBJ2-6; possibly TRBD1 for D (6 bases). CDR1 is MNHEY and CDR2 is SMNVEV in the germline V gene (reference sequence). V lost 6 bases and J 0 bases, leaving 15 bases between the germline ends. This CDR3 spans 17 amino acids. Here the CDR3 DNA reads TGTGCCAGCAGCCCCCACGGGACAAACTCTGGGGCCAACGTCCTGACTTTC. Translation: CASSPHGTNSGANVLTF.

This chain joins TRBV3-1 (or the pseudogene TRBV3-2) and TRBJ2-1; possible D gene TRBD2, 6 bases. V lost 3 bases and J 0 bases, leaving 12 bases between the germline ends. In germline, CDR1 is LGHDT, CDR2 YNNKEL (reference sequence). The CDR3 contains 16 residues. The CDR3: CASSHEDGGSYNEQFF. The CDR3 DNA reads as TGTGCCAGCAGCCACGAGGACGGGGGCTCCTACAATGAGCAGTTCTTC.

The V and J genes are TRBV6-5 and TRBJ2-5; the match to TRBD1 covers 7 bases. V dropped 6 bases and J dropped 2; count of bases not matched to a gene: 9. The CDR3 length is 15 residues. The germline V gene encodes CDR1 MNHEY and CDR2 SVGAGI. The CDR3: CASRTTGTEQETQYF. CDR3 nucleotides: TGTGCCAGCAGGACGACTGGGACAGAGCAAGAGACCCAGTACTTC.

The chain links TRBV2 to TRBJ2-3, with TRBD2 matching over 9 bases. The germline CDR1 and CDR2 sequences are SNHLY and FYNNEI. V shed 5 bases and J 6 bases; nucleotides not matched to a gene: 12. The CDR3 extends over 16 amino acids. CDR3 residues: CASSLLSGREGDTQYF. The CDR3 bases are TGTGCCAGCAGTTTACTTAGCGGGAGAGAGGGGGATACGCAGTATTTT.

This clone has just a few counts. The J gene is TRBJ2-5, the V gene TRBV12-3 or TRBV12-4, with D perhaps matching TRBD2 (6 bases). The length of the CDR3 is 13 residues. The V gene lost 6 bases and the J gene lost 13 bases, with 21 bases spanning the gap. The CDR3 is CASSPTGELSPYF. The CDR3 DNA reads TGTGCCAGCAGCCCTACGGGGGAGCTATCCCCGTACTTC.

This clone showed up just once. In DNA, the CDR3 is TGTGCTAGTGGTTCCCCCAGGGACAGCCAAACCGGGGAGCTGTTTTTT. It is translated as CASGSPRDSQTGELFF. V gene TRBV12-5 combines with J gene TRBJ2-2; 7 nucleotides align to TRBD1. With V trimmed by 4 bases and J by 5 bases, 10 bases remained unmatched. Germline CDR1 is LGHNT and CDR2 is FRNRAP. The CDR3 is 16 amino acids. The whole variable domain, filled in from reference TRBV12-5 and TRBJ2-2, reads DARVTQTPRHKVTEMGQEVTMRCQPILGHNTVFWYRQTMMQGLELLAYFRNRAPLDDSGMPKDRFSAEMPDATLATLKIQPSEPRDSAVYFCASGSPRDSQTGELFFGEGSRLTVL.

The chain joins TRBV7-9 to TRBJ1-1, with TRBD1 matching over 8 bases. CDR3 length equals 16 residues. Germline trimming cut 5 bases from V and 3 bases from J; bases unmatched to any gene: 11. Germline CDR1 SEHNR, CDR2 FQNEAQ (reference sequence). The CDR3 protein is CASSLGQGGKDTEAFF. The CDR3 DNA follows: TGTGCCAGCAGCCTCGGACAGGGAGGGAAGGACACTGAAGCTTTCTTT.

The chain is built from TRBV18 and TRBJ2-3, with D possibly being TRBD1 (5 bases). Per the germline V gene, CDR1 is KGHSH and CDR2 is LQKENI. The CDR3 consists of 15 residues. The germline V and J ends were trimmed by 4 bases and 3 bases, with 14 bases remaining between them. The CDR3 loop is CASSRRQPITDTQYF. The CDR3 DNA follows: TGTGCCAGCTCACGGCGACAGCCAATAACAGATACGCAGTATTTT.

This rearrangement joins TRBV2 to TRBJ2-1; 13 nucleotides align to TRBD2. Germline CDR1 and CDR2: SNHLY and FYNNEI. The CDR3 consists of 14 residues. Losses at the gene ends were 6 bases for V and 8 bases for J; bases not matched to a gene: 4. The CDR3 sequence is CASRLAGGPYEQFF. The CDR3 DNA reads as TGTGCCAGCAGACTAGCGGGAGGGCCGTATGAGCAGTTCTTC.